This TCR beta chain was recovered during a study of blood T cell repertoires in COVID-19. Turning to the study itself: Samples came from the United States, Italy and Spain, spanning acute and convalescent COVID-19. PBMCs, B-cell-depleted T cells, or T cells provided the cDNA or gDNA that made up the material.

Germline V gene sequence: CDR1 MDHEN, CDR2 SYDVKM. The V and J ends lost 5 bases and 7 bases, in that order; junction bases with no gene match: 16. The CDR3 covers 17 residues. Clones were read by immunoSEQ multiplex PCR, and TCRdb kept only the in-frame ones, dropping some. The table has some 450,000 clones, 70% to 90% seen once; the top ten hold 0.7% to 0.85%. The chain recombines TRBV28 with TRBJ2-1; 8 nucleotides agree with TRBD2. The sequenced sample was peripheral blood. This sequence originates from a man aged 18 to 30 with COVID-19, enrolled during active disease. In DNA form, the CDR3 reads TGTGCCAGCAGTACCCCCTCCGGGACCCGGGGGGGAAATGAGCAGTTCTTC. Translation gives CASSTPSGTRGGNEQFF.